One and the same sample provided the 18 T cell receptor beta chains below, sequenced in a study of T cells in women clearing cervical HPV infection. Produced via immunoSEQ multiplex PCR; TCRdb's table is partial and in-frame only. The ten most abundant clones cover 5.4% of a sample with about 24,000 clones. Sequenced material: blood buffy coat. The receptors here all came from a woman aged 18 to 75 with a cervical HPV16 infection that either progressed to CIN3+ or cleared (not recorded which).

In the case of this clone: The observed sequence ends 3 residues before the CDR3 terminus, with the missing tail filled in from the germline J gene. This chain connects TRBV29-1 to TRBJ1-5; 9 bases agree with TRBD1. The CDR3 consists of 14 residues. Trimming at V came to 8 bases and at J to 7 bases, leaving 12 bases not matched to a gene. Per germline, CDR1 SQVTM and CDR2 ANQGSEA. The CDR3 loop reads CSLKNTGGSQPQHF. The part of the CDR3 DNA that was read is TGCAGCTTAAAAAATACAGGGGGCAGCCAGCCC.

On this clone itself: The sequenced fragment ends 3 residues before the CDR3 boundary, so the rest is inferred from the germline J gene. The chain joins TRBV7-9 to TRBJ2-1; weak D call: TRBD2 (6 bases). From germline, CDR1 is SEHNR and CDR2 FQNEAQ (reference sequence). This CDR3 region has 14 residues. The V end was cut by 4 bases, the J end by 7 bases, with 14 bases between. The CDR3 reads CASSSWRGPNEQFF. The sequenced CDR3 bases are TGTGCCAGCAGCTCGTGGCGGGGCCCGAATGAG.

Regarding this clone: The sequenced fragment ends 3 residues before the CDR3 boundary, so the rest is inferred from the germline J gene. The genes are TRBV20-1 and TRBJ2-7; D is unresolved. Germline V gene data show CDR1 as DFQATT and CDR2 as SNEGSKA (reference sequence). Trimming stripped 5 bases from V and 2 bases from J, with 19 bases between. This CDR3 is 15 amino acids long. The CDR3 bases that were read are TGCAGTGCTTTGTCCAGGTCCCCCGTTCCCTACGAG. Amino acids: CSALSRSPVPYE. The whole CDR3 reads CSALSRSPVPYEQYF.

Partial CDR3 DNA: TGCAGTGCTAGAGCCGGGAATTCACCC. This translates into CSARAGNSP. The CDR3 as a whole reads CSARAGNSPLHF. V gene TRBV20-1 combines with J gene TRBJ1-6, with D hard to call. The read halts 3 residues ahead of the CDR3 end, with the missing end drawn from the germline J gene. V shed 1 base and J shed 7 bases, with 5 bases lying between them. CDR1 and CDR2 (germline): DFQATT, SNEGSKA (reference sequence). This CDR3 has 12 residues.

Note on this clone: The read stops 3 residues short of the end of the CDR3; the missing end is completed from the germline J gene. V and J are TRBV4-1 and TRBJ2-2, with a tentative D call TRBD2 (6 bases). The CDR3 is made up of 15 amino acids. From germline, CDR1 is MGHRA and CDR2 YSYEKL. The DNA read from the CDR3 is TGCGCCAGCAGCCAAGCACTCCGCCCGGGGGAGAGG. Translated, it gives CASSQALRPGER. The full CDR3 protein is CASSQALRPGERLFF.

On this clone: Read data end 3 residues before the CDR3 end; the end is taken from the germline J gene. The chain links TRBV11-2 to TRBJ2-5; TRBD1 is a possible D gene (6 bases). Per germline, CDR1 SGHAT and CDR2 FQNNGV. The ends were cut back, 1 base at V and 4 bases at J, with 7 bases in the middle. This CDR3 is 13 amino acids long. The part of the CDR3 DNA that was read is TGTGCCAGCAGCTTAGTGGGGGCAGAGACC. Its protein is CASSLVGAET. The full CDR3 reads CASSLVGAETQYF. The full variable domain, completed using reference TRBV11-2 and TRBJ2-5, is EAGVAQSPRYKIIEKRQSVAFWCNPISGHATLYWYQQILGQGPKLLIQFQNNGVVDDSQLPKDRFSAERLKGVDSTLKIQPAKLEDSAVYLCASSLVGAETQYFGPGTRLLVL.

Concerning this clone itself: The read falls 3 residues short of the CDR3 end, and the missing part is taken from the germline J gene. The V call is TRBV20-1, the J call TRBJ1-6; D is ambiguous. Germline V gene lookup returns CDR1 DFQATT and CDR2 SNEGSKA (reference sequence). This CDR3 has 16 residues. Trimming cost V 6 bases and J 0 bases, with 15 bases left between them. The chain's CDR3 is CSARGGRSSYNSPLHF. Partial CDR3 DNA: TGCAGTGCCCGGGGTGGCCGAAGCTCCTATAATTCACCC.

On this clone: The CDR3 end lies 3 residues beyond the end of the read and is filled in from the germline J gene. V is TRBV5-1 and J is TRBJ2-1; TRBD2 matches at 10 bases. Losses at the gene ends were 4 bases for V and 3 bases for J; bases not matched to a gene: 13. This CDR3 has 18 residues. Germline CDR1 reads SGHRS; CDR2 reads YFSETQ. CDR3 bases read: TGCGCCAGCAGCCTATTGGCCCTAGCGGGGGACCTCTACAATGAG. Translated, it gives CASSLLALAGDLYNE. The whole CDR3 sequence is CASSLLALAGDLYNEQFF.

CDR3 DNA, as far as it was read: TGTGCCATCAGATCAGGGACTGTCAGCTCCTACGAG. Residues: CAIRSGTVSSYE. The entire CDR3 reads CAIRSGTVSSYEQYF. V is TRBV10-3 and J is TRBJ2-7, with D perhaps matching TRBD2 (6 bases). The read stops 3 residues short of the end of the CDR3; the missing end is completed from the germline J gene. The CDR3 spans 15 residues. Deletions cut 6 bases from V and 0 bases from J, with 15 bases between. The germline V gene encodes CDR1 ENHRY and CDR2 SYGVKD.

Note on this clone: The sequence runs out 3 residues before the end of the CDR3; the remainder is reconstructed from the germline J gene. The gene calls are TRBV7-2 and TRBJ1-2; D is undetermined. The germline CDR1 and CDR2 sequences are SGHTA and FQGNSA. There are 14 residues in the CDR3. CDR3 bases read: TGTGCCAGCAGCTTACGGACTAGCGGCTACGAC. Encoded protein: CASSLRTSGYD. The whole CDR3 is CASSLRTSGYDYTF.

Concerning this clone itself: The read ends 3 residues shy of where the CDR3 ends; the end is completed using the germline J gene. This chain connects TRBV11-3 to TRBJ2-3; the D gene is possibly TRBD2 (6 bases). The CDR3 is 13 residues long. Germline V CDR1 and CDR2: SGHNT, YENEEA. V was cut by 6 bases and J by 2 bases, with 9 bases left in between. The CDR3 protein is CASSGGTTDTQYF. The covered CDR3 bases are TGTGCCAGCAGTGGGGGGACCACAGATACG. Complete variable domain (other parts from reference TRBV11-3 and TRBJ2-3): EAGVVQSPRYKIIEKKQPVAFWCNPISGHNTLYWYLQNLGQGPELLIRYENEEAVDDSQLPKDRFSAERLKGVDSTLKIQPAELGDSAVYLCASSGGTTDTQYFGPGTRLTVL.

On this clone: The read terminates 3 residues ahead of where the CDR3 ends, so the germline J gene completes it. V is TRBV5-5 and J is TRBJ1-1; perhaps TRBD1 as D (5 bases). This CDR3 is 13 amino acids long. In germline, CDR1 is SGHKS, CDR2 YYEKEE (reference sequence). The ends were cut back, 4 bases at V and 6 bases at J, with 13 bases in the middle. CDR3 sequence reads: CASSLLFRAEAFF. The CDR3 bases that were read are TGTGCCAGCAGCCTTCTCTTCAGGGCTGAA.

Details on this clone: The read ends 3 residues before the CDR3 terminus; that terminus is restored from the germline J gene. The chain has TRBV2 and TRBJ2-3; 10 bases are a match to TRBD1. CDR3 size: 16 residues. Germline-derived CDR1 and CDR2 are SNHLY and FYNNEI. V lost 1 base and J lost 4; bases outside the gene matches: 5. The part of the CDR3 DNA that was read is TGTGCCAGCAGTGAAGGACAGGGGGCGACCTCAGATACG. Translated, it gives CASSEGQGATSDT. Given in full, the CDR3 is CASSEGQGATSDTQYF.

About this clone: The missing CDR3 end, 3 residues past where the read stops, is filled in from the germline J gene. V gene TRBV5-1 combines with J gene TRBJ1-6; 7 bases are shared with TRBD1. The ends lost 4 bases at V and 8 bases at J; junction bases unmatched: 12. The germline CDR1 and CDR2 sequences are SGHRS and YFSETQ. CDR3 length: 16 amino acids. The DNA read from the CDR3 is TGCGCCAGCAGCCTCGGACAGGACTATCACGATTCACCC. This encodes CASSLGQDYHDSP. The full CDR3 reads CASSLGQDYHDSPLHF. Together with reference TRBV5-1 and TRBJ1-6, the CDR3 gives the full variable domain: KAGVTQTPRYLIKTRGQQVTLSCSPISGHRSVSWYQQTPGQGLQFLFEYFSETQRNKGNFPGRFSGRQFSNSRSEMNVSTLELGDSALYLCASSLGQDYHDSPLHFGNGTRLTVT.

Points on this clone: From the germline J gene comes the end of the CDR3, since the read stops 3 residues before it. The rearrangement joins TRBV14 to TRBJ1-2; the D gene is possibly TRBD1 (6 bases). The CDR3 totals 14 residues. The V end was cut by 4 bases, the J end by 4 bases, with 13 bases between. Looked up from germline, CDR1 is SGHDN and CDR2 is FVKESK. The CDR3 sequence is CASSRTTGPYGYTF. The covered CDR3 bases are TGTGCCAGCAGCCGAACTACAGGGCCCTATGGC.

Points on this clone: The DNA ends 3 residues before the CDR3 does, and the rest of the CDR3 is filled in from the germline J gene. The gene calls are TRBV7-6 and TRBJ1-2; D remains unclear. CDR1 and CDR2 (germline): SGHVS, FNYEAQ. This CDR3 comprises 15 residues. CDR3 region: CASSLILGVSDTYTF. The CDR3 DNA, read in part, is TGTGCCAGCAGCTTAATACTCGGGGTATCGGATACC.

Comment on this clone: Compared with germline, one end of the junction differs, possibly owing to a read error. The CDR3 end is not reached by the read, which stops 3 residues before it; the germline J gene fills it in. This same CDR3 is encoded by further DNA sequences in the sample. The V call is TRBV19, the J call TRBJ1-3, with TRBD1 matching over 9 bases. Germline V gene sequence: CDR1 LNHDA, CDR2 SQIVND (reference sequence). This CDR3 comprises 14 residues. The CDR3 sequence: CASSSRQGGNTIYF. Partial CDR3 DNA: TGTGCCAGTAGTTCTCGACAGGGGGGGAACACG.

About this clone itself: The CDR3 end is not reached by the read, which stops 3 residues before it; the germline J gene fills it in. The chain couples TRBV20-1 to TRBJ2-3; 8 positions agree with TRBD1. The CDR3 extends over 16 amino acids. V shed 5 bases and J 2 bases; nucleotides not matched to a gene: 12. The V gene's germline CDR1 is DFQATT and CDR2 SNEGSKA (reference sequence). CDR3 DNA, as far as it was read: TGCAGTGCTCCGAAGAGCAGGGGGCAAGACACAGATACG. It codes for CSAPKSRGQDTDT. The CDR3 in its entirety is CSAPKSRGQDTDTQYF.